This entry lists 27 T cell receptor beta chains sequenced from one sample in a study of shared clonotypes between healthy human individuals. Some clones are missing from TCRdb's copy, which holds only in-frame ones; the method was immunoSEQ multiplex PCR. Among millions of clones listed, over 85% were seen once. Positively selected for CCR7, the CD45RO-negative cells used as naive CD8 cells excluded terminally differentiated effector memory CD45RA+ cells. The sequenced sample was naive CD8+ T cells sorted from blood. These receptors were collected from a man between 18 and 35 years old in good health.

The V and J genes are TRBV15 and TRBJ2-3; 10 nucleotides line up with TRBD2. The germline V gene has CDR1 LNHNV and CDR2 YYDKDF (reference sequence). This CDR3 has 18 residues. V trimming: 3 bases; J trimming: 4 bases; junction bases outside the gene matches: 13. In nucleotides, the CDR3 is TGTGCCACCAGCAGGGAAGTCACTCTAGCGGGAGCATCAGATACGCAGTATTTT. It is translated as CATSREVTLAGASDTQYF.

This clone was seen just once. This CDR3 is also generated by other DNA sequences in the sample. The rearrangement joins TRBV27 to TRBJ2-3; D remains unclear. The V gene's germline CDR1 is MNHEY and CDR2 SMNVEV (reference sequence). Trimming left V 2 bases short and J 1 base short, with 13 bases between. There are 16 residues in the CDR3. The CDR3 here is CASSLVGVSGTDTQYF. Written as DNA, the CDR3 is TGTGCCAGCAGTTTAGTGGGCGTTTCGGGCACAGATACGCAGTATTTT.

This chain uses TRBV19 with TRBJ1-3; no clear D gene. Germline CDR1 LNHDA, CDR2 SQIVND (reference sequence). The CDR3 is 14 residues long. The V gene lost 1 base and the J gene lost 2 bases, with 6 bases spanning the gap. As DNA, the CDR3 is TGTGCCAGTAGTATAGCGGGGACTGGAAACACCATATATTTT. Residues: CASSIAGTGNTIYF.

The chain links TRBV10-3 to TRBJ2-1; 11 bases match TRBD2. Germline loops: CDR1 ENHRY, CDR2 SYGVKD. The CDR3 extends over 17 amino acids. With V trimmed by 3 bases and J by 6 bases, 10 bases remained unmatched. CDR3 sequence (DNA): TGTGCCATCAGTGATTCGACTAGCGGGAAATTTGGCAATGAGCAGTTCTTC. Translated, it gives CAISDSTSGKFGNEQFF.

The table lists this clone with a count of one. V is TRBV27 and J is TRBJ2-7; 9 nucleotides match TRBD1. With 3 bases clipped from V and 5 bases from J, the junction kept 5 bases outside the gene matches. Per germline, CDR1 MNHEY and CDR2 SMNVEV (reference sequence). The CDR3 has 14 amino acids. The CDR3 DNA reads TGTGCCAGCAGTTTCCTCGGACAGGGGAACGAGCAGTACTTC. Translating gives CASSFLGQGNEQYF.

This chain connects TRBV27 to TRBJ2-7; possible D gene TRBD2, 7 bases. Germline lookup yields CDR1 MNHEY and CDR2 SMNVEV (reference sequence). V gave up 5 bases and J gave up 7 bases, with 21 bases separating them. CDR3 length: 15 residues. CDR3 bases: TGTGCCAGCAGTACCGACTACGCGGGGGCCTTGGAGCAGTACTTC. It encodes CASSTDYAGALEQYF.

This rearrangement joins TRBV7-9 to TRBJ2-1, with TRBD2 matching over 9 bases. Germline assignment: CDR1 SEHNR and CDR2 FQNEAQ (reference sequence). Germline trimming cut 5 bases from V and 5 bases from J; bases unmatched to any gene: 16. CDR3 size: 18 residues. This chain's CDR3 is CASSPLGVAGALNNEQFF. The CDR3 DNA is TGTGCCAGCAGCCCGTTAGGGGTAGCGGGGGCCCTCAACAATGAGCAGTTCTTC.

The CDR3: CASSDRYNEQFF. CDR3 nucleotide sequence: TGTGCCAGCAGTGACCGTTACAATGAGCAGTTCTTC. The rearrangement uses TRBV27 and TRBJ2-1; D unclear. CDR3 length: 12 residues. Per the germline V gene, CDR1 is MNHEY and CDR2 is SMNVEV (reference sequence). V was clipped by 5 bases and J by 4 bases, with 6 bases between them.

Only one count was recorded for this clone. This chain uses TRBV6-5 with TRBJ2-5; 7 bases fit TRBD2. With 8 bases clipped from V and 1 base from J, the junction kept 7 bases outside the gene matches. Germline assignment: CDR1 MNHEY and CDR2 SVGAGI. The CDR3 spans 14 residues. CDR3: CASGIAGFQETQYF. CDR3 coding DNA: TGTGCCAGCGGAATAGCGGGCTTCCAAGAGACCCAGTACTTC.

The chain has TRBV4-2 and TRBJ2-7, with no clear D. Germline values: CDR1 LGHNA, CDR2 YNFKEQ. Trimming left V 0 bases short and J 0 bases short, with 9 bases between. This CDR3 is built from 15 residues. The CDR3 region is CASSQDAEYSYEQYF. CDR3 DNA: TGTGCCAGCAGCCAAGATGCCGAGTACTCCTACGAGCAGTACTTC.

Details on this clone: This specimen includes other DNA sequences encoding the same CDR3. This rearrangement joins TRBV6-5 to TRBJ2-7, with 9 bases identical to TRBD1. CDR1 and CDR2 from the germline V gene are MNHEY and SVGAGI. The CDR3 is 13 residues long. The J segment lost 1 base and the V segment lost 5 bases, leaving 0 bases of the junction unmatched. CDR3 sequence: CASSGQGSYEQYF. CDR3 in DNA: TGTGCCAGCAGTGGACAGGGGTCCTACGAGCAGTACTTC.

This clone has just one count. The chain uses TRBV28 and TRBJ2-7, with 10 bases fitting TRBD1. Germline V lookup: CDR1 MDHEN, CDR2 SYDVKM. The trim removed 5 bases at V and 4 bases at J, leaving 8 bases unmatched. This CDR3 contains 15 residues. Here the CDR3 DNA reads TGTGCCAGCAGTGCGCCGGGACAGGGGTATTACGAGCAGTACTTC. It translates to CASSAPGQGYYEQYF.

The gene calls are TRBV5-4 and TRBJ2-7; D assignment may be TRBD1 or TRBD2 (5 bases each). Germline V lookup: CDR1 SGHNT, CDR2 YYREEE (reference sequence). Between the trimmed V and J ends, which lost 3 bases and 1 base, there was a span of 14 bases. The CDR3 sequence is 15 residues long. The CDR3 region is CASSSGRWGSYEQYF. In nucleotides, the CDR3 is TGTGCCAGCAGCTCGGGTCGGTGGGGGTCCTACGAGCAGTACTTC.

For this clone: Other DNA sequences within the sample encode an identical CDR3. V usage is TRBV7-6 and J usage is TRBJ1-1; perhaps TRBD1 as D (5 bases). Germline V CDR1 and CDR2: SGHVS, FNYEAQ. The CDR3 contains 13 residues. The V gene lost 8 bases and the J gene lost 0 bases, with 10 bases spanning the gap. CDR3 nucleotides: TGTGCCAGCTCGGAAGGGGTGAACACTGAAGCTTTCTTT. It codes for CASSEGVNTEAFF.

The chain uses TRBV19 and TRBJ2-7, with D possibly matching TRBD2 (6 bases). Trimming stripped 6 bases from V and 2 bases from J, with 17 bases between. The CDR3 runs 15 residues. Germline lookup yields CDR1 LNHDA and CDR2 SQIVND (reference sequence). The chain's CDR3 is CASSPGEKRPYEQYF. CDR3 in DNA: TGTGCCAGTAGCCCGGGAGAAAAGCGCCCCTACGAGCAGTACTTC.

This chain connects TRBV5-1 to TRBJ2-3; 7 bases match TRBD2. The V and J ends lost 4 bases and 2 bases, in that order; junction bases with no gene match: 7. The CDR3 covers 15 residues. In germline, CDR1 is SGHRS, CDR2 YFSETQ. Written as DNA, the CDR3 is TGCGCCAGCAGCGGGGAGACTAGCTACACAGATACGCAGTATTTT. Its translation is CASSGETSYTDTQYF.

The CDR3 region is CASRLTSGSYEQYF. The CDR3 DNA reads TGCGCCAGCAGACTGACTAGCGGGAGTTACGAGCAGTACTTC. The V call is TRBV4-1, the J call TRBJ2-7, with 12 bases aligning to TRBD2. J lost 4 bases, V lost 6 bases, and 4 bases had no gene match. In germline, CDR1 is MGHRA, CDR2 YSYEKL. The CDR3 covers 14 residues.

The chain links TRBV7-3 to TRBJ1-1; D unresolved. There are 14 residues in the CDR3. The germline V and J ends were trimmed by 3 bases and 1 base, with 9 bases remaining between them. Germline values: CDR1 SGHTA, CDR2 FQGTGA. The CDR3 here is CASSFSGANTEAFF. For the CDR3, the DNA is TGTGCCAGCAGCTTTTCGGGCGCGAACACTGAAGCTTTCTTT.

The V and J genes are TRBV6-1 and TRBJ1-2, with D uncertain. The CDR3 length is 15 residues. CDR1 and CDR2 from the germline V gene are MNHNS and SASEGT. The V and J ends lost 6 bases and 4 bases respectively, with 18 bases between them. CDR3 in amino acids: CASSETVGGSYGYTF. The CDR3 bases are TGTGCCAGCAGCGAGACGGTGGGCGGAAGCTATGGCTACACCTTC.

This chain uses TRBV15 with TRBJ1-4; D is ambiguous. CDR3 length: 15 residues. V was cut by 5 bases and J by 0 bases, with 10 bases left in between. CDR1 LNHNV and CDR2 YYDKDF come from the germline V gene (reference sequence). The CDR3 sequence: CATSGEGATNEKLFF. The CDR3 nucleotides read TGTGCCACCAGCGGGGAGGGTGCAACTAATGAAAAACTGTTTTTT. The whole variable domain, remainder taken from reference TRBV15 and TRBJ1-4, is DAMVIQNPRYQVTQFGKPVTLSCSQTLNHNVMYWYQQKSSQAPKLLFHYYDKDFNNEADTPDNFQSRRPNTSFCFLDIRSPGLGDTAMYLCATSGEGATNEKLFFGSGTQLSVL.

The V gene is TRBV7-9, the J gene TRBJ2-1, with 7 bases aligning to TRBD2. V was clipped by 6 bases and J by 2 bases; unmatched bases: 13. Germline V gene lookup returns CDR1 SEHNR and CDR2 FQNEAQ (reference sequence). CDR3 length equals 17 residues. Here the CDR3 reads CASRFTLSGAAYNEQFF. Here the CDR3 DNA reads TGTGCCAGCAGATTTACTCTAAGCGGGGCCGCCTACAATGAGCAGTTCTTC.

The rearrangement joins TRBV28 to TRBJ1-1; D call uncertain. From germline, CDR1 is MDHEN and CDR2 SYDVKM. V was trimmed by 3 bases and J by 0 bases, leaving 8 bases between them. This CDR3 region has 14 residues. The CDR3 nucleotides read TGTGCCAGCAGTTTTACAAAAATGAACACTGAAGCTTTCTTT. Residues: CASSFTKMNTEAFF.

The chain is built from TRBV7-9 and TRBJ2-2, with a tentative D call TRBD1 (6 bases). Trimming pared 4 bases from V and 2 bases from J, leaving 17 bases between. Per germline, CDR1 SEHNR and CDR2 FQNEAQ (reference sequence). The CDR3 contains 17 residues. The CDR3 loop is CASSSGEPTENTGELFF. CDR3 coding DNA: TGTGCCAGCAGCTCAGGGGAACCGACTGAAAACACCGGGGAGCTGTTTTTT.

Concerning this clone: The same CDR3 can be traced to other DNA sequences in this sample. The V and J genes are TRBV11-2 and TRBJ2-5; D is undetermined. V lost 0 bases and J lost 4, with 3 bases in between. This CDR3 region has 12 residues. CDR1 is SGHAT and CDR2 is FQNNGV in the germline V gene. The CDR3 bases are TGTGCCAGCAGCTTAGACAGAGAGACCCAGTACTTC. It codes for CASSLDRETQYF.

The chain couples TRBV18 to TRBJ1-1; a weak D match, TRBD1 (6 bases). The V and J ends lost 5 bases and 3 bases respectively, with 10 bases between them. This CDR3 is 13 amino acids long. Per germline, CDR1 KGHSH and CDR2 LQKENI. CDR3 DNA: TGTGCCAGCTCAGAGGGGGGTTACACTGAAGCTTTCTTT. Translation gives CASSEGGYTEAFF.

In this sample, this clone turned up a few times. The gene calls are TRBV19 and TRBJ2-7, with a tentative D call TRBD1 (5 bases). This CDR3 contains 15 residues. The germline V gene encodes CDR1 LNHDA and CDR2 SQIVND (reference sequence). V was clipped by 6 bases and J by 1 base, with 16 bases between them. This chain's CDR3 is CASRHRVAGSYEQYF. The CDR3 bases are TGTGCCAGTAGGCATAGGGTGGCAGGGTCCTACGAGCAGTACTTC.

The chain combines TRBV4-1 with TRBJ2-7; D is undetermined. Trimming stripped 5 bases from V and 6 bases from J, with 14 bases between. The CDR3 totals 13 residues. Germline V gene sequence: CDR1 MGHRA, CDR2 YSYEKL. CDR3 nucleotides: TGCGCCAGCAGCTATAATCTTATCGCCGAGCAGTACTTC. Translating gives CASSYNLIAEQYF.